The 22 T cell receptor beta chains presented below share a single source sample, sequenced in a study of CD8 T cells in ankylosing spondylitis. TCRdb independently ran MiXCR on the 5' RACE reads; one entry per CDR3 protein. There are 350,000 to 400,000 distinct CDR3 sequences in the sample; around 20% occur only once, and over 10% lies in the top ten. The specimen sequenced was blood, either unsorted or a sorted T cell fraction (not recorded which). These receptor sequences come from a male donor with ankylosing spondylitis or in good health (not recorded which).

This clonotype was found a few times. The chain uses TRBV27 and TRBJ2-3, with 13 bases identical to TRBD2. The CDR3 covers 17 residues. Looked up from germline, CDR1 is MNHEY and CDR2 is SMNVEV (reference sequence). The V segment lost 5 bases and the J segment 2 bases; nucleotides outside the gene matches: 7. The CDR3 sequence is CASSPTSGGAVTDTQYF. CDR3 DNA sequence: TGTGCCAGCAGTCCAACTAGCGGGGGGGCGGTCACAGATACGCAGTATTTT.

This clonotype was recorded many times. The chain couples TRBV5-1 to TRBJ2-1, with TRBD1 identical over 8 bases. The CDR3 spans 12 residues. Germline-derived CDR1 and CDR2 are SGHRS and YFSETQ. V trimming: 4 bases; J trimming: 12 bases; junction bases outside the gene matches: 6. This CDR3 reads CASSDRQGWQFF. CDR3 in DNA: TGCGCCAGCAGCGACAGACAGGGGTGGCAGTTCTTC.

This clonotype has just a few counts. The J gene is TRBJ2-1, the V gene TRBV29-1; no clear D gene. This CDR3 spans 15 amino acids. V was trimmed by 0 bases and J by 0 bases, leaving 9 bases between them. Germline lookup yields CDR1 SQVTM and CDR2 ANQGSEA. The CDR3 protein is CSVEDQASSYNEQFF. In DNA form, the CDR3 reads TGCAGCGTTGAAGATCAGGCGAGCTCCTACAATGAGCAGTTCTTC.

This clonotype was seen a few times. The chain recombines TRBV6-5 with TRBJ1-5, with TRBD1 identical over 7 bases. Germline trimming cut 0 bases from V and 7 bases from J; bases unmatched to any gene: 6. In germline, CDR1 is MNHEY, CDR2 SVGAGI. The CDR3 consists of 15 residues. CDR3 loop: CASSYSPSGGQPQHF. CDR3 coding DNA: TGTGCCAGCAGTTACTCGCCTTCAGGGGGACAGCCCCAGCATTTT.

In its sample, this clonotype was seen a few times. V is TRBV5-4 and J is TRBJ2-2, with D maybe TRBD1 (6 bases). Germline V gene lookup returns CDR1 SGHNT and CDR2 YYREEE (reference sequence). The CDR3 runs 16 residues. V lost 4 bases and J lost 9, with 22 bases in between. This CDR3 is CASSTQYRTVRRELFF. CDR3 sequence (DNA): TGTGCCAGCAGCACCCAATACCGGACAGTGCGACGGGAGCTGTTTTTT. Full variable domain (rest looked up from reference TRBV5-4 and TRBJ2-2): ETGVTQSPTHLIKTRGQQVTLRCSSQSGHNTVSWYQQALGQGPQFIFQYYREEENGRGNFPPRFSGLQFPNYSSELNVNALELDDSALYLCASSTQYRTVRRELFFGEGSRLTVL.

The rearrangement links TRBV9 to TRBJ2-5, with D hard to call. The CDR3 runs to 13 residues. CDR1 is SGDLS and CDR2 is YYNGEE in the germline V gene. V lost 0 bases, J lost 3 bases, and 6 bases lay in between. CDR3 sequence (DNA): TGTGCCAGCAGCGTAGGGATGGAAGAGACCCAGTACTTC. Protein product: CASSVGMEETQYF.

J is TRBJ2-2 and V is TRBV10-2; 8 nucleotides match TRBD1. V lost 7 bases to trimming and J lost 6 bases; unmatched junction nucleotides: 4. The CDR3 length is 13 residues. From germline, CDR1 is WSHSY and CDR2 SAAADI. In DNA form, the CDR3 reads TGCGCCAGCACCCAGGGGGCGCCCGGGGAGCTGTTTTTT. Translating it yields CASTQGAPGELFF.

The chain combines TRBV3-1 with TRBJ2-5; the D is unclear. Germline V gene data show CDR1 as LGHDT and CDR2 as YNNKEL (reference sequence). The V end lost 0 bases, the J end lost 5 bases, and 13 bases lay between the germline ends. The CDR3 runs to 15 residues. The CDR3 DNA reads TGTGCCAGCAGCCAAGATCTTTCGGTTGGGGAGACCCAGTACTTC. Protein product: CASSQDLSVGETQYF.

The chain has TRBV20-1 and TRBJ2-3; 14 positions agree with TRBD2. The CDR3 totals 14 residues. Germline V gene data show CDR1 as DFQATT and CDR2 as SNEGSKA (reference sequence). V trimming: 0 bases; J trimming: 9 bases; junction bases outside the gene matches: 2. The CDR3 spells CSAREGTSGGTQYF. The CDR3 region has the DNA TGCAGTGCTAGAGAAGGGACTAGCGGGGGCACGCAGTATTTT.

This clonotype was counted many times. J is TRBJ2-1 and V is TRBV7-9; TRBD2 matches 11 bases. There are 16 residues in the CDR3. J lost 7 bases, V lost 4 bases, and 9 bases had no gene match. CDR1 and CDR2 (germline): SEHNR, FQNEAQ (reference sequence). CDR3 region: CASSSTSGGRRNEQFF. The CDR3 region has the DNA TGTGCCAGCAGCTCCACTAGCGGGGGCAGGAGGAATGAGCAGTTCTTC.

This chain links TRBV11-1 with TRBJ2-6; 10 nucleotides line up with TRBD1. The CDR3 spans 19 residues. Germline CDR1 and CDR2: SGHAT and FQDESV (reference sequence). The junction had 11 bases not matched to a gene; V was cut back by 2 bases and J by 4 bases. The CDR3 nucleotides are TGTGCCAGCAGCTTACCGACGACAGGGGGCTTAGGCGGGGCCAACGTCCTGACTTTC. It specifies CASSLPTTGGLGGANVLTF.

The sample holds a few counts of this clonotype. The chain links TRBV20-1 to TRBJ2-7; 10 bases are a match to TRBD1. The CDR3 length is 14 residues. V was clipped by 6 bases and J by 4 bases; unmatched bases: 9. The V gene's germline CDR1 is DFQATT and CDR2 SNEGSKA (reference sequence). CDR3: CSAPKDRGGYEQYF. The CDR3 bases are TGCAGTGCCCCTAAGGACAGGGGGGGATACGAGCAGTACTTC.

V gene TRBV4-1 combines with J gene TRBJ2-3; D is ambiguous. CDR1 is MGHRA, CDR2 YSYEKL, per germline. The CDR3 loop spans 15 amino acids. V gave up 0 bases and J gave up 2 bases, with 9 bases separating them. The CDR3 protein is CASSQETPTTDTQYF. The CDR3 nucleotides read TGCGCCAGCAGCCAAGAGACTCCAACCACAGATACGCAGTATTTT.

The J gene is TRBJ2-7, the V gene TRBV4-1, with TRBD1 matching 10 bases. CDR3 length equals 13 residues. V shed 4 bases and J 5 bases; nucleotides not matched to a gene: 2. Germline CDR1 is MGHRA and CDR2 is YSYEKL. This CDR3 reads CASSPGQGNEQYF. The CDR3 nucleotides are TGCGCCAGCAGCCCGGGACAGGGGAACGAGCAGTACTTC.

This clonotype occurred a few times. The V gene is TRBV12-3 or TRBV12-4, the J gene TRBJ1-1; maybe TRBD1 (5 bases). The germline V and J ends were trimmed by 6 bases and 1 base, with 9 bases remaining between them. The CDR3 is 13 amino acids. CDR3 protein: CASRAQGNTEAFF. The CDR3 DNA reads as TGTGCCAGCAGGGCCCAGGGGAACACTGAAGCTTTCTTT.

CDR3 sequence (DNA): TGTGCCAGCAGTTTCGCGGGGTTTGGGGCCAACGTCCTGACTTTC. Amino acids: CASSFAGFGANVLTF. This rearrangement joins TRBV12-3 or TRBV12-4 to TRBJ2-6; D may be TRBD2 (6 bases). This CDR3 has 15 residues. Trimming cost V 3 bases and J 3 bases, with 9 bases left between them.

This clonotype was found a few times. The chain uses TRBV7-9 and TRBJ2-5, with no clear D. The length of the CDR3 is 15 residues. CDR1 and CDR2 (germline): SEHNR, FQNEAQ (reference sequence). Trimming cost V 2 bases and J 4 bases, with 14 bases left between them. CDR3 amino acids: CASSLLAPTLETQYF. The CDR3 DNA is TGTGCCAGCAGCTTATTGGCCCCTACCCTAGAGACCCAGTACTTC.

This clonotype was observed a handful of times. The chain is built from TRBV15 and TRBJ2-2; a possible D gene is TRBD2 (7 bases). The germline V and J ends were trimmed by 3 bases and 8 bases, with 13 bases remaining between them. The CDR3 spans 14 residues. The germline V gene has CDR1 LNHNV and CDR2 YYDKDF (reference sequence). Here the CDR3 reads CATSSPGGSGELFF. The DNA for the CDR3 is TGTGCCACCAGCAGCCCGGGGGGCTCAGGGGAGCTGTTTTTT.

The chain has TRBV24-1 and TRBJ2-2; D is uncertain. Trimming took off 9 bases at V and 2 bases at J, with 9 bases between the two ends. This CDR3 is 13 amino acids long. Looked up from germline, CDR1 is KGHDR and CDR2 is SFDVKD. CDR3 DNA: TGTGCCACCCGGCAGGACAACACCGGGGAGCTGTTTTTT. Its translation: CATRQDNTGELFF.

This clonotype was detected only a few times. This chain uses TRBV27 with TRBJ2-2, with 13 nucleotides matching TRBD2. V lost 5 bases, J lost 1 base, and 4 bases stayed unmatched. The CDR3 has 17 amino acids. In germline, CDR1 is MNHEY, CDR2 SMNVEV (reference sequence). The CDR3 loop reads CASSLRTSGRNTGELFF. In nucleotides, the CDR3 is TGTGCCAGCAGTCTCCGGACTAGCGGGAGGAACACCGGGGAGCTGTTTTTT.

The chain is built from TRBV27 and TRBJ1-5; D unresolved. Germline V gene data show CDR1 as MNHEY and CDR2 as SMNVEV (reference sequence). Trimming stripped 2 bases from V and 4 bases from J, with 9 bases between. The CDR3 loop spans 14 amino acids. The DNA of the CDR3 is TGTGCCAGCAGTTTAGCGGGGTGGAATCAGCCCCAGCATTTT. It specifies CASSLAGWNQPQHF.

This chain links TRBV20-1 with TRBJ2-4, with no clear D. CDR3 size: 10 residues. V lost 6 bases, J lost 7 bases, and 7 bases lay in between. Germline V gene sequence: CDR1 DFQATT, CDR2 SNEGSKA (reference sequence). CDR3 nucleotides: TGCAGTGCCGCAGACAACATTCAGTACTTC. It encodes CSAADNIQYF.